This TCR beta chain was captured by sequencing in a study of blood T cell repertoires in COVID-19. Study details: Sites across the United States, Italy and Spain contributed samples from acute and convalescent COVID-19.

Some clones are missing from TCRdb's copy, which holds only in-frame ones; the method was immunoSEQ multiplex PCR. The top ten hold about 2.3% of the sample, which has 260,000 or so clones, 85% seen once. This clone was counted only a few times. This CDR3 has 15 amino acids. Germline V gives CDR1 MGHDK, CDR2 SYGVNS. V shed 4 bases and J shed 4 bases, with 13 bases lying between them. The rearrangement uses TRBV25-1 and TRBJ2-2, with TRBD1 as a possible D gene (5 bases). Source material: PBMCs or T cells enriched from blood (not recorded which). The TCR comes from a woman between 50 and 59 years old who had recovered from COVID-19. The CDR3 nucleotides are TGTGCCAGCAGTGCCAGGGCTCCGGGCACCGGGGAGCTGTTTTTT. Protein: CASSARAPGTGELFF.